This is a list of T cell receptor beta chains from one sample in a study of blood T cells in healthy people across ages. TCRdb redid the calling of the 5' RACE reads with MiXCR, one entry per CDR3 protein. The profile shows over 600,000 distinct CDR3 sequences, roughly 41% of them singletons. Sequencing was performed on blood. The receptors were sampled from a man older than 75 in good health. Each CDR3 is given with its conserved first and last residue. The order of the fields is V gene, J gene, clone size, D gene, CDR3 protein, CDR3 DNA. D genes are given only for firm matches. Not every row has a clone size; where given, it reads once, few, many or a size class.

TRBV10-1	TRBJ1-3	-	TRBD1	CASSEKGTGAGNTIYF	TGCGCCAGCAGTGAGAAGGGGACAGGGGCTGGAAACACCATATATTTT
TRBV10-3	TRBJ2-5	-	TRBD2	CAISSAGRETQYF	TGTGCCATCAGCTCAGCGGGGCGGGAGACCCAGTACTTC
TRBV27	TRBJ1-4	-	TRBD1	CASSPPRQGPNEKLFF	TGTGCCAGCAGTCCACCCCGACAGGGACCAAATGAAAAACTGTTTTTT
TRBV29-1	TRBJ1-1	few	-	CSVTSRGGTEAFF	TGCAGCGTTACCTCGAGAGGGGGCACTGAAGCTTTCTTT
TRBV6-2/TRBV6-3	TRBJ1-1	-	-	CASSYLGGETEAFF	TGTGCCAGCAGTTATTTGGGGGGCGAGACTGAAGCTTTCTTT
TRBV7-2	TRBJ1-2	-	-	CASSVAFGDGYTF	TGTGCCAGCAGCGTAGCCTTTGGGGATGGCTACACCTTC
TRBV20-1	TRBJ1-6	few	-	CSARAQTVSYNSPLHF	TGCAGTGCTAGAGCCCAGACAGTCTCCTATAATTCACCCCTCCACTTT
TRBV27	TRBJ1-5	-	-	CASRLQGGDQPQHF	TGTGCCAGCAGACTACAGGGAGGAGATCAGCCCCAGCATTTT
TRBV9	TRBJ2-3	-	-	CASSATGTGLDTDTQYF	TGTGCCAGCAGCGCGACCGGGACAGGACTAGACACAGATACGCAGTATTTT
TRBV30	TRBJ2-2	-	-	CACSPGGVGELFF	TGTGCCTGCTCTCCCGGGGGCGTGGGGGAGCTGTTTTTT
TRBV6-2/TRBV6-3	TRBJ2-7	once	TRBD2	CASRRLGEGNYEQYF	TGTGCCAGCAGGAGACTAGGGGAGGGGAACTACGAGCAGTACTTC
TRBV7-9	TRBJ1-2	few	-	CASSLAHNGMNGYTF	TGTGCCAGCAGCTTAGCCCATAACGGTATGAATGGCTACACCTTC
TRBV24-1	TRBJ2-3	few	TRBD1	CATAPGQGTLDTQYF	TGTGCCACCGCACCGGGACAGGGCACATTGGATACGCAGTATTTT
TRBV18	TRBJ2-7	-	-	CASSPPFAGTYNEQYF	TGTGCCAGCTCACCACCCTTCGCCGGGACGTATAACGAGCAGTACTTC
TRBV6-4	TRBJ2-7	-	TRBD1	CASMGTGAYEQYF	TGTGCCAGCATGGGGACAGGGGCCTACGAGCAGTACTTC
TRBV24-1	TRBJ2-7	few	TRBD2	CATSDFGIAGGKNEQYF	TGTGCCACCAGTGATTTCGGGATAGCGGGAGGTAAAAATGAGCAGTACTTC
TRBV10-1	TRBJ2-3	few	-	CASSEPLSGNTDTQYF	TGCGCCAGCAGTGAGCCCCTCAGCGGAAACACAGATACGCAGTATTTT
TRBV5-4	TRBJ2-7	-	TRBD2	CASSGGRLDKGSGTYNEQYF	TGTGCCAGCAGCGGCGGGAGGTTGGACAAGGGGAGCGGGACCTACAATGAGCAGTACTTC
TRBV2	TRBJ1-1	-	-	CASSKGGQVNTEAFF	TGTGCCAGCAGCAAAGGGGGACAAGTGAACACTGAAGCTTTCTTT
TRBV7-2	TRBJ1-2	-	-	CASTASQGALGYTF	TGTGCCAGCACCGCATCTCAGGGTGCCTTGGGCTACACCTTC
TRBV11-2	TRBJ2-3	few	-	CASRYSTDTQYF	TGTGCCAGCAGGTACAGCACAGATACGCAGTATTTT
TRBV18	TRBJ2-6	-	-	CASSPLKFSGANVLTF	TGTGCCAGCTCACCATTGAAGTTCTCTGGGGCCAACGTCCTGACTTTC
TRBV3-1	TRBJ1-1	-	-	CASSQGYLNTEAFF	TGTGCCAGCAGCCAAGGCTATTTGAACACTGAAGCTTTCTTT
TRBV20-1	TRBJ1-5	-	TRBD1	CSVRTGPNSNQPQHF	TGCAGTGTCAGGACAGGTCCGAATAGCAATCAGCCCCAGCATTTT
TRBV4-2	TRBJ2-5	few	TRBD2	CASSQVFRSSGGQETQYF	TGTGCCAGCAGCCAAGTATTCCGGTCTAGCGGGGGCCAAGAGACCCAGTACTTC
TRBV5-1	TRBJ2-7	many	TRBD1	CASSRGQGAYEQYF	TGTGCCAGCAGCCGGGGACAGGGGGCGTACGAGCAGTACTTC
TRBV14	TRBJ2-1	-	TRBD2	CATGLAGNLDEQFF	TGTGCCACGGGGCTAGCGGGAAATTTAGATGAGCAGTTCTTC
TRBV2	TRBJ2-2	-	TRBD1	CASKLTGGVAGELFF	TGTGCCAGCAAGTTGACAGGGGGCGTTGCCGGGGAGCTGTTTTTT
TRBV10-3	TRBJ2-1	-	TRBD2	CAIREWTSGQYNEQFF	TGTGCCATCAGGGAGTGGACTAGCGGGCAATACAATGAGCAGTTCTTC
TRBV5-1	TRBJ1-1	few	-	CASGTGGRTEAFF	TGCGCCAGCGGTACTGGGGGGCGCACTGAAGCTTTCTTT
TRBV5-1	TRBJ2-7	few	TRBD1	CASSFGGQGYEQYF	TGCGCCAGCAGCTTCGGGGGACAGGGGTACGAGCAGTACTTC
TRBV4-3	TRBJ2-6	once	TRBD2	CASSQRLAGDSGANVLTF	TGCGCCAGCAGCCAGAGACTAGCGGGTGACTCTGGGGCCAACGTCCTGACTTTC
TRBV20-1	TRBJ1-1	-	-	CSAKKGRMNTEAFF	TGCAGTGCTAAGAAGGGACGGATGAACACTGAAGCTTTCTTT
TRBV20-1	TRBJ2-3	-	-	CSAAGRSSVTDTQYF	TGCAGTGCTGCGGGACGCTCGTCAGTTACAGATACGCAGTATTTT
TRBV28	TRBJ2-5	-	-	CASSSRKGIYWEQYF	TGTGCCAGCAGTTCACGGAAGGGGATCTATTGGGAGCAGTACTTC
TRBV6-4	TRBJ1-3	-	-	CASSAQQVLSGNTIYF	TGTGCCAGCAGTGCCCAACAGGTCCTCTCTGGAAACACCATATATTTT
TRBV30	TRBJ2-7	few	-	CAWSYGTSTYEQYF	TGTGCCTGGAGTTATGGCACTTCCACCTACGAGCAGTACTTC
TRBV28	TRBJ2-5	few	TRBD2	CASSSGLARYF	TGTGCCAGCAGTTCGGGACTAGCAAGGTACTTC
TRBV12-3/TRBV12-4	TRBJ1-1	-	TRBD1	CASSLGMAGGIGTEAFF	TGTGCCAGCAGTTTGGGGATGGCAGGGGGCATCGGTACTGAAGCTTTCTTT
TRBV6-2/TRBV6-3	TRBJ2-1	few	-	CASSSIRGGVDNEQFF	TGTGCCAGCAGTTCGATAAGGGGGGGTGTCGACAATGAGCAGTTCTTC
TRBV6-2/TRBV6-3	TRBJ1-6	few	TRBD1	CASSDPGQGNSPLHF	TGTGCCAGCAGTGACCCGGGACAGGGGAATTCACCCCTCCACTTT
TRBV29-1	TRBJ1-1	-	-	CSVLGRMNTEAFF	TGCAGCGTTTTGGGGCGGATGAACACTGAAGCTTTCTTT
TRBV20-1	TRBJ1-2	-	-	CSARGGYGYTF	TGCAGTGCTAGAGGGGGCTATGGCTACACCTTC
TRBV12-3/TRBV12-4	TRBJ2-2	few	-	CASSLPPDRKNTGELFF	TGTGCCAGCAGTTTGCCCCCGGACAGAAAGAACACCGGGGAGCTGTTTTTT
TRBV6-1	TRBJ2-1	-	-	CASSDPGAYNEQFF	TGTGCCAGCAGTGACCCGGGGGCGTACAATGAGCAGTTCTTC
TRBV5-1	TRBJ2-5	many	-	CASSLGNSQETQYF	TGCGCCAGCAGCTTGGGAAACAGCCAAGAGACCCAGTACTTC
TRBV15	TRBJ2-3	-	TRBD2	CATSRDLASGADTQYF	TGTGCCACCAGCAGAGATTTGGCTAGCGGGGCCGATACGCAGTATTTT
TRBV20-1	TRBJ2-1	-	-	CSACTDEQFF	TGCAGTGCGTGTACAGATGAGCAGTTCTTC
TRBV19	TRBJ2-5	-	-	CASSRQGKTQYF	TGTGCCAGTAGTAGGCAGGGGAAGACCCAGTACTTC
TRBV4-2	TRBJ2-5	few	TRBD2	CASSQGSGLAGGLTQETQYF	TGTGCCAGCAGCCAAGGGAGTGGACTAGCGGGGGGCCTTACCCAAGAGACCCAGTACTTC
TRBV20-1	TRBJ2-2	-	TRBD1	CSARSTGSTTGELFF	TGCAGTGCTAGGTCGACAGGGAGTACAACCGGGGAGCTGTTTTTT
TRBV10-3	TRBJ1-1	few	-	CAINELGGRTEAFF	TGTGCCATCAATGAGTTGGGGGGGCGAACTGAAGCTTTCTTT
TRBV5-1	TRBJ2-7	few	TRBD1	CASSSTGVQLIEQYF	TGCGCCAGCAGCTCTACAGGGGTTCAATTGATCGAGCAGTACTTC
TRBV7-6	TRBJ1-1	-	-	CASSPPGYQNTEAFF	TGTGCCAGCAGCCCCCCGGGATACCAGAACACTGAAGCTTTCTTT